This passage covers 28 T cell receptor beta chains from one sample sequenced in a study of spatial heterogeneity in lung cancer. Whole-study findings and limits: Within tumors, counts of expanded alpha and beta TCRs tracked tumor mutation counts.

TCRdb ran MiXCR on the 5' RACE reads and lists one entry per CDR3 protein. The repertoire consists of approximately 94,000 distinct CDR3 sequences, with under 4.5% occurring once and the leading ten covering 21%. No antigens are known for them. Described time point: sample taken at primary tumor resection. The source was lung tumor tissue, collected at surgery. Source of these receptors: a male donor with early-stage non-small cell lung cancer.

This clonotype came up many times. The chain joins TRBV28 to TRBJ2-1, with 11 bases matching TRBD2. Germline CDR1 MDHEN, CDR2 SYDVKM. With 7 bases clipped from V and 6 bases from J, the junction kept 14 bases outside the gene matches. The CDR3 consists of 17 residues. Here the CDR3 DNA reads TGTGCCAGCAACACCATAGGAGGGACTAGCGGAGCCAATGAGCAGTTCTTC. This translates into CASNTIGGTSGANEQFF.

Ten or more counts support this clonotype. The CDR3 nucleotides read TGTGCCAGCAGTTTATCGGCTAGCGGAAGCCCCGGGGAGCTGTTTTTT. This gives the protein CASSLSASGSPGELFF. J is TRBJ2-2 and V is TRBV27; TRBD2 agrees at 7 bases. This CDR3 is built from 16 residues. The germline V gene has CDR1 MNHEY and CDR2 SMNVEV (reference sequence). V shed 0 bases and J 6 bases; nucleotides not matched to a gene: 7.

This clonotype was seen many times. One junction end disagrees with the germline gene, perhaps due to a read error. The chain recombines TRBV7-9 with TRBJ2-7; D is possibly TRBD1 or TRBD2 (5 bases each). Germline V CDR1 and CDR2: SEHNR, FQNEAQ (reference sequence). This CDR3 region has 11 residues. The CDR3 loop is CASSNRDGPRF. The CDR3 DNA follows: TGTGCCAGCAGCAATAGGGACGGTCCGCGCTTC. The complete variable domain, with remaining parts taken from reference TRBV7-9 and TRBJ2-7, reads DTGVSQNPRHKITKRGQNVTFRCDPISEHNRLYWYRQTLGQGPEFLTYFQNEAQLEKSRLLSDRFSAERPKGSFSTLEIQRTEQGDSAMYLCASSNRDGPRFGPGTRLTVT.

This clonotype was seen many times. The V and J genes are TRBV28 and TRBJ2-1; TRBD2 aligns across 7 bases. This CDR3 has 15 residues. Germline CDR1 MDHEN, CDR2 SYDVKM. Unmatched junction bases numbered 15, after V lost 10 bases and J lost 6 bases. The CDR3 region is CATTPPGGRRNEQFF. The CDR3 DNA sequence: TGTGCCACCACTCCCCCGGGAGGACGTCGCAATGAGCAGTTCTTC.

The V call is TRBV6-5, the J call TRBJ2-1, with D perhaps matching TRBD2 (5 bases). Germline loops: CDR1 MNHEY, CDR2 SVGAGI. The V end lost 10 bases, the J end lost 0 bases, and 19 bases lay between the germline ends. CDR3 length equals 16 residues. CDR3 region: CAIPGVIATSYNEQFF. DNA for the CDR3: TGTGCCATCCCCGGGGTGATAGCGACCTCCTACAATGAGCAGTTCTTC.

The table lists this clonotype with a few counts. This rearrangement joins TRBV2 to TRBJ2-7, with a weak D call TRBD2 (6 bases). The CDR3 contains 11 residues. The V and J ends lost 8 bases and 8 bases respectively, with 13 bases between them. Germline lookup yields CDR1 SNHLY and CDR2 FYNNEI. In DNA, the CDR3 is TGTGCCAGCCAAGGAGGAGGGCAGCAGTACTTC. It specifies CASQGGGQQYF. The whole variable domain, filled in from reference TRBV2 and TRBJ2-7, reads EPEVTQTPSHQVTQMGQEVILRCVPISNHLYFYWYRQILGQKVEFLVSFYNNEISEKSEIFDDQFSVERPDGSNFTLKIRSTKLEDSAMYFCASQGGGQQYFGPGTRLTVT.

This clonotype was found many times. V is TRBV27 and J is TRBJ2-2; 10 bases agree with TRBD1. Trimming removed 3 bases from V and 4 bases from J; junction bases left unmatched: 2. The CDR3 has 15 amino acids. Germline-derived CDR1 and CDR2 are MNHEY and SMNVEV (reference sequence). The CDR3 protein is CASSLRTGGTGELFF. CDR3 nucleotides: TGTGCCAGCAGTTTGAGGACAGGGGGCACCGGGGAGCTGTTTTTT.

This clonotype showed up just once. The chain uses TRBV5-1 and TRBJ2-6; D unclear. Trimming pared 4 bases from V and 0 bases from J, leaving 14 bases between. Looked up from germline, CDR1 is SGHRS and CDR2 is YFSETQ. CDR3 size: 17 residues. The CDR3 spells CASSPSGVRSGANVLTF. The DNA of the CDR3 is TGCGCCAGCAGCCCCAGTGGCGTCCGCTCTGGGGCCAACGTCCTGACTTTC.

This clonotype showed up many times. V usage is TRBV2 and J usage is TRBJ2-2; 7 bases align to TRBD2. The CDR3 is made up of 18 amino acids. With 0 bases clipped from V and 2 bases from J, the junction kept 9 bases outside the gene matches. Germline CDR1 reads SNHLY; CDR2 reads FYNNEI. CDR3 loop: CASSEARASGTNTGELFF. Written as DNA, the CDR3 is TGTGCCAGCAGTGAAGCGCGGGCTAGCGGAACCAACACCGGGGAGCTGTTTTTT.

The V and J genes are TRBV5-1 and TRBJ1-4; D unclear. Germline V lookup: CDR1 SGHRS, CDR2 YFSETQ. This CDR3 is 18 amino acids long. V was cut by 1 base and J by 8 bases, with 24 bases left in between. The CDR3 DNA reads TGCGCCAGCAGCTTGTATTCGGCGATCTGGACGAGTGACGAAAAACTGTTTTTT. This sequence encodes CASSLYSAIWTSDEKLFF.

There are many counts of this clonotype. The chain joins TRBV7-9 to TRBJ1-2; 10 bases are shared with TRBD1. After removal of 5 bases from V and 13 bases from J, the junction contained 10 bases not matched to a gene. Germline CDR1 reads SEHNR; CDR2 reads FQNEAQ (reference sequence). The CDR3 totals 13 residues. CDR3 coding DNA: TGTGCCAGCAGCCACCCGACAGGGGGCCTCGTCACCTTC. Translation: CASSHPTGGLVTF.

This sequence joins TRBV5-1 and TRBJ1-4; no definite D call. Germline CDR1 reads SGHRS; CDR2 reads YFSETQ. V lost 4 bases and J 0 bases, leaving 10 bases between the germline ends. The CDR3 contains 15 residues. The CDR3 DNA sequence: TGCGCCAGCAGCCCCTACAAGGCAACTAATGAAAAACTGTTTTTT. Its protein is CASSPYKATNEKLFF.

There are many counts of this clonotype. This chain joins TRBV3-1 and TRBJ2-7; D gene ambiguous. This CDR3 has 11 residues. CDR1 is LGHDT and CDR2 is YNNKEL in the germline V gene (reference sequence). V gave up 0 bases and J gave up 12 bases, with 9 bases separating them. The CDR3 region is CASSQEGLAYF. For the CDR3, the DNA is TGTGCCAGCAGCCAAGAGGGCTTGGCGTACTTC.

The sample holds many counts of this clonotype. This rearrangement joins TRBV28 to TRBJ2-5; 9 bases line up with TRBD1. CDR1 is MDHEN, CDR2 SYDVKM, per germline. V dropped 6 bases and J dropped 3; count of bases not matched to a gene: 5. The CDR3 covers 14 residues. CDR3 amino acids: CASRTDRGEETQYF. The CDR3 DNA is TGTGCCAGCAGGACGGACAGGGGAGAAGAGACCCAGTACTTC.

The table lists this clonotype with many counts. The chain couples TRBV27 to TRBJ2-3, with D possibly TRBD2 on 6 matching bases. Trimming took off 6 bases at V and 5 bases at J, with 18 bases between the two ends. The CDR3 totals 15 residues. Germline V gives CDR1 MNHEY, CDR2 SMNVEV (reference sequence). In DNA, the CDR3 is TGTGCCAGCAGCCCGATTGGGGAGGCGGAAGATACGCAGTATTTT. This encodes CASSPIGEAEDTQYF.

The V gene is TRBV29-1, the J gene TRBJ2-5; 9 nucleotides match TRBD1. The CDR3 extends over 15 amino acids. CDR1 SQVTM and CDR2 ANQGSEA come from the germline V gene. The V gene end was trimmed by 5 bases and the J gene end by 7 bases; junction bases not matched to a gene: 14. For the CDR3, the DNA is TGCAGCGTTTCCGGGGGAACAGGGGGCTCCGGGACCCAGTACTTC. It yields the protein CSVSGGTGGSGTQYF.

This clonotype was seen ten or more times. The chain uses TRBV5-1 and TRBJ1-5, with TRBD1 matching over 8 bases. V lost 5 bases to trimming and J lost 5 bases; unmatched junction nucleotides: 3. From germline, CDR1 is SGHRS and CDR2 YFSETQ. This CDR3 spans 13 amino acids. This CDR3 is CASRTGDDQPQHF. The DNA for the CDR3 is TGCGCCAGCAGGACAGGGGATGATCAGCCCCAGCATTTT.

Many counts were recorded for this clonotype. This chain joins TRBV5-4 and TRBJ2-3, with a weak D call TRBD1 (6 bases). Trimming left V 2 bases short and J 2 bases short, with 9 bases between. This CDR3 has 14 residues. Germline values: CDR1 SGHNT, CDR2 YYREEE (reference sequence). The CDR3 reads CASSFWTDTDTQYF. DNA of the CDR3: TGTGCCAGCAGCTTTTGGACAGACACAGATACGCAGTATTTT.

Regarding this clonotype: One end of the junction fails to match germline, which may point to a read error. This sequence joins TRBV12-3 or TRBV12-4 and TRBJ1-2; 10 bases match TRBD1. The CDR3 has 13 amino acids. This CDR3 reads CASSGTGVYISHF. CDR3 nucleotide sequence: TGTGCCAGCAGCGGGACAGGGGTATATATATCACACTTC.

This clonotype was observed at least ten times. The chain recombines TRBV20-1 with TRBJ1-1, with D maybe TRBD1 (5 bases). Germline V CDR1 and CDR2: DFQATT, SNEGSKA (reference sequence). The V end was cut by 0 bases, the J end by 4 bases, with 21 bases between. The CDR3 contains 17 residues. This CDR3 reads CSARDPRNRGRGTEAFF. The CDR3, as DNA: TGCAGTGCTAGAGATCCGAGAAATAGGGGTAGGGGCACTGAAGCTTTCTTT.

This clonotype was observed many times. This rearrangement joins TRBV9 to TRBJ2-3; D is possibly TRBD1 (6 bases). V dropped 4 bases and J dropped 6 bases, with 12 bases sitting between them. Germline V gene sequence: CDR1 SGDLS, CDR2 YYNGEE. The CDR3 has 13 residues. The CDR3 DNA follows: TGTGCCAGCAGCCCTTACAGGGCCGATACGCAGTATTTT. This encodes CASSPYRADTQYF.

This clonotype was detected ten times or more. The chain is built from TRBV20-1 and TRBJ2-1; 11 bases fit TRBD2. CDR3 length: 15 residues. Per the germline V gene, CDR1 is DFQATT and CDR2 is SNEGSKA (reference sequence). The CDR3 reads CSASTPSGRIGEQFF. DNA of the CDR3: TGCAGCGCCTCCACGCCTAGCGGGAGGATTGGTGAGCAGTTCTTC.

In its sample, this clonotype was seen many times. The V and J genes are TRBV20-1 and TRBJ1-6; D not certain. There are 14 residues in the CDR3. CDR1 is DFQATT and CDR2 is SNEGSKA in the germline V gene (reference sequence). V was cut by 3 bases and J by 10 bases, with 16 bases left in between. CDR3 nucleotides: TGCAGTGCTAGTAAGGACTTTATAGGATCACCCCTCCACTTT. Translating gives CSASKDFIGSPLHF.

This clonotype came up many times. The V call is TRBV12-3 or TRBV12-4, the J call TRBJ1-1; no firm D call. This CDR3 has 19 residues. V was shortened by 6 bases and J by 5 bases, with 31 bases between the two germline ends. DNA for the CDR3: TGTGCCAGCAGACGTACTTTGGGGTCGGCGGTTCGAGGGAGGACTGAAGCTTTCTTT. As protein: CASRRTLGSAVRGRTEAFF.

V and J are TRBV12-3 or TRBV12-4 and TRBJ2-3; D not certain. CDR3 size: 14 residues. The V end was cut by 0 bases, the J end by 2 bases, with 6 bases between. The CDR3 loop is CASSLAGNTDTQYF. The CDR3 nucleotides read TGTGCCAGCAGTTTAGCCGGAAACACAGATACGCAGTATTTT.

This clonotype showed up many times. In DNA form, the CDR3 reads TGCAGTGCTAGTACGGACAGGGGGGATTCACCCCTCCACTTT. Residues: CSASTDRGDSPLHF. The chain is built from TRBV20-1 and TRBJ1-6; 10 bases are a match to TRBD1. CDR1 DFQATT and CDR2 SNEGSKA come from the germline V gene (reference sequence). After removal of 3 bases from V and 8 bases from J, the junction contained 4 bases not matched to a gene. The CDR3 has 14 amino acids.

This clonotype was recorded many times. This chain links TRBV20-1 with TRBJ2-3, with 9 bases matching TRBD2. Germline-derived CDR1 and CDR2 are DFQATT and SNEGSKA (reference sequence). J was trimmed by 3 bases and V by 3 bases; bases with no gene match: 7. The CDR3 spans 15 residues. The CDR3: CSASGGSGRTDTQYF. CDR3 DNA sequence: TGCAGTGCTAGTGGGGGGAGCGGGAGGACAGATACGCAGTATTTT.

A note on this clonotype: A much larger clone differs by one base, so this may be a read error. The rearrangement links TRBV2 to TRBJ1-1; TRBD1 might be the D (5 bases). Germline lookup yields CDR1 SNHLY and CDR2 FYNNEI. The CDR3 runs 14 residues. Here the CDR3 reads CVSSEDRDYTEAFF. As DNA, the CDR3 is TGTGTCAGCAGTGAAGACAGAGACTACACTGAAGCTTTCTTT.